The 13 T cell receptor beta chains in this list originate from one sample, sequenced in a study of T and B cells in COVID-19 patients. BIOMED2 TRB-A/B primer pools were used in multiplex TRB PCR. TCRdb redid the calling of the multiplex PCR reads with MiXCR, one entry per CDR3 protein. The table includes 15,000 to 20,000 distinct CDR3 sequences, 35% to 40% detected once. Each TRB amplification used roughly 220-550 ng of genomic DNA from blood. The source material was blood. The receptors shown here come from a human donor with active COVID-19.

The gene calls are TRBV10-3 and TRBJ1-6; 7 bases line up with TRBD1. The CDR3 contains 14 residues. CDR1 and CDR2 from the germline V gene are ENHRY and SYGVKD. Trimming cost V 2 bases and J 7 bases; bases outside gene matches: 2. The DNA for the CDR3 is TGTGCCATCAGTGAGCAGGGGGGCAATTCACCCCTCCACTTT. This codes for CAISEQGGNSPLHF.

This clonotype has more than one count but fewer than ten. The chain carries TRBV18 and TRBJ1-2; no clear D. V lost 3 bases, J lost 7 bases, and 18 bases lay in between. Germline assignment: CDR1 KGHSH and CDR2 LQKENI. The CDR3 totals 15 residues. The CDR3 nucleotides read TGTGCCAGCTCACCCCCCCACAGTGGTAAAGGTGGCTACACCTTC. It yields the protein CASSPPHSGKGGYTF.

There are a few counts of this clonotype. The chain is built from TRBV13 and TRBJ2-7; 8 nucleotides match TRBD1. Germline CDR1 reads PRHDT; CDR2 reads FYEKMQ (reference sequence). The CDR3 totals 18 residues. Trimming removed 6 bases from V and 0 bases from J; junction bases left unmatched: 16. The CDR3 here is CASSFPLGTGAHSYEQYF. CDR3 in DNA: TGTGCCAGCAGTTTCCCTCTAGGGACAGGCGCTCACTCCTACGAGCAGTACTTC.

This clonotype was counted many times. The chain links TRBV6-5 to TRBJ1-2, with D unclear. Trimming removed 2 bases from V and 7 bases from J, with 11 bases in between. CDR3 length: 13 amino acids. From germline, CDR1 is MNHEY and CDR2 SVGAGI. CDR3 amino acids: CASSYLRESGYTF. CDR3 DNA: TGTGCCAGCAGTTACCTCCGGGAAAGTGGCTACACCTTC.

This clonotype was seen many times. The chain links TRBV27 to TRBJ1-6; D gene unclear. Germline V gene sequence: CDR1 MNHEY, CDR2 SMNVEV (reference sequence). V shed 5 bases and J shed 2 bases, with 4 bases lying between them. This CDR3 is 13 amino acids long. CDR3: CASSRTYNSPLHF. CDR3 in DNA: TGTGCCAGCAGTCGTACCTATAATTCACCCCTCCACTTT.

This clonotype was counted only a few times. The gene calls are TRBV6-2 or TRBV6-3 and TRBJ2-7; D gene ambiguous. Germline lookup yields CDR1 MNHEY and CDR2 SVGEGT. Trimming removed 0 bases from V and 0 bases from J, with 18 bases in between. The CDR3 runs to 18 residues. The CDR3 bases are TGTGCCAGCAGTTACTCGATCGGGCCGCGGTGGAGCTCCTACGAGCAGTACTTC. This translates into CASSYSIGPRWSSYEQYF.

The rearrangement joins TRBV20-1 to TRBJ2-2; D may be TRBD2 (6 bases). The V gene lost 3 bases and the J gene lost 0 bases, with 8 bases spanning the gap. CDR1 and CDR2 from the germline V gene are DFQATT and SNEGSKA (reference sequence). This CDR3 is 14 amino acids long. The CDR3 DNA follows: TGCAGTGCTAGGGACTACGCGAACACCGGGGAGCTGTTTTTT. It specifies CSARDYANTGELFF.

This clonotype was seen more than once but under ten times. V is TRBV5-4 and J is TRBJ2-7, with 9 bases fitting TRBD2. This CDR3 spans 18 amino acids. Germline CDR1 SGHNT, CDR2 YYREEE (reference sequence). J lost 0 bases, V lost 0 bases, and 10 bases had no gene match. In DNA form, the CDR3 reads TGTGCCAGCAGCTTGGTGCCGGGACTAGCTTACCTCTCCTACGAGCAGTACTTC. It codes for CASSLVPGLAYLSYEQYF.

CDR3 sequence reads: CATRGQYPTGELFF. The CDR3 nucleotides are TGTGCCACCAGGGGACAGTACCCGACCGGGGAGCTGTTTTTT. This rearrangement joins TRBV24-1 to TRBJ2-2, with TRBD1 identical over 7 bases. Germline assignment: CDR1 KGHDR and CDR2 SFDVKD. Germline trimming cut 7 bases from V and 5 bases from J; bases unmatched to any gene: 6. CDR3 length: 14 amino acids.

The gene calls are TRBV6-1 and TRBJ2-2, with TRBD2 identical over 7 bases. Germline-derived CDR1 and CDR2 are MNHNS and SASEGT. Trimming at V came to 6 bases and at J to 4 bases, leaving 8 bases not matched to a gene. The CDR3 loop spans 15 amino acids. CDR3 in amino acids: CASRSSGAGTGELFF. The CDR3 bases are TGTGCCAGCAGAAGCAGCGGGGCAGGCACCGGGGAGCTGTTTTTT.

The chain links TRBV7-9 to TRBJ1-1, with D perhaps matching TRBD1 (5 bases). This CDR3 has 14 residues. Per germline, CDR1 SEHNR and CDR2 FQNEAQ (reference sequence). Trimming took 5 bases from V and 5 from J, leaving 15 bases between them. The CDR3 nucleotides read TGTGCCAGCAGCCCTTGGGGGATGGGGACTGAAGCTTTCTTT. Residues: CASSPWGMGTEAFF. Drawing the rest from reference TRBV7-9 and TRBJ1-1, the complete variable domain is DTGVSQNPRHKITKRGQNVTFRCDPISEHNRLYWYRQTLGQGPEFLTYFQNEAQLEKSRLLSDRFSAERPKGSFSTLEIQRTEQGDSAMYLCASSPWGMGTEAFFGQGTRLTVV.

The sample holds a few counts of this clonotype. V and J are TRBV7-6 and TRBJ2-2; 13 bases agree with TRBD2. The length of the CDR3 is 19 residues. Unmatched junction bases numbered 7, after V lost 3 bases and J lost 0 bases. The germline gives CDR1 SGHVS, CDR2 FNYEAQ. This CDR3 is CASSFGTSGAKANTGELFF. For the CDR3, the DNA is TGTGCCAGCAGCTTCGGGACTAGCGGGGCCAAAGCGAACACCGGGGAGCTGTTTTTT.

The gene calls are TRBV6-2 or TRBV6-3 and TRBJ2-1, with D perhaps given as TRBD1 or TRBD2 (5 bases each). The CDR3 runs 16 residues. Germline-derived CDR1 and CDR2 are MNHEY and SVGEGT. The ends were cut back, 1 base at V and 8 bases at J, with 18 bases in the middle. CDR3 amino acids: CASSYFDGGTRDEQFF. CDR3 sequence (DNA): TGTGCCAGCAGTTACTTTGATGGGGGTACCAGGGATGAGCAGTTCTTC.